This section outlines one TCR beta chain sequence together with its context. Treatment denoted: oral pan-JAK inhibitor, 5-10 mg twice daily. Lesional scalp punch biopsies and peripheral blood came from alopecia areata patients. This specimen belongs to a study of CD8+ T cells in alopecia areata. The wider study: Treatment comprised oral tofacitinib, 5 to 10 mg twice daily, in treated patients.

Investigators isolated RNA and reverse transcribed it into cDNA to act as the sequencing template. Some clones are missing from TCRdb's copy, which holds only in-frame ones; the method was immunoSEQ multiplex PCR. The sample lists about 140,000 clones, roughly 82% seen once, with roughly 25% in the top ten. V was pared by 5 bases and J by 0 bases, with 8 bases of the junction left unmatched. This CDR3 contains 18 residues. Germline CDR1 SGHNT, CDR2 YYREEE (reference sequence). The genes are TRBV5-4 and TRBJ2-3; the match to TRBD2 covers 14 bases. The sequencing used CD8+ T cells sorted from blood, collected at week 4, from a patient treated with tofacitinib. The sequence was obtained from a human donor with alopecia areata. The CDR3 loop reads CASRPPTSGGASTDTQYF. Written as DNA, the CDR3 is TGTGCCAGCAGACCACCGACTAGCGGGGGGGCTAGCACAGATACGCAGTATTTT.